The 21 T cell receptor beta chains listed next were all sequenced from one sample in a study of vaccination and CD4 T cells after COVID-19. Antigens for these TCRs are unknown. The Oncomine TCR Beta short-read assay generated sequence data from the DNA of cultured CD4+ T cells. TCRdb re-called the PCR reads through MiXCR, storing one row per CDR3 protein. The sample carries approximately 20,000 distinct CDR3 sequences, roughly 50% recorded once. Treatment meaning: approximately nine-day PBMC culture with coronavirus spike peptide pools or control peptides (ViraFEST assay). Here the sequenced sample was CD4+ T cells from blood, cultured in vitro, taken before SARS-CoV-2 vaccination. The receptor set was obtained from a human donor who had recovered from COVID-19.

This clonotype has just a few counts. V gene TRBV7-8 combines with J gene TRBJ1-2; D might be TRBD1 (6 bases). Germline V gene data show CDR1 as SGHVS and CDR2 as FQNEAQ. CDR3 length: 13 residues. The V gene lost 5 bases and the J gene lost 8 bases, with 15 bases spanning the gap. For the CDR3, the DNA is TGTGCCAGCAGCCTAGTGGGAGGGGGGGGCTACACCTTC. It yields the protein CASSLVGGGGYTF.

The rearrangement uses TRBV20-1 and TRBJ2-2, with 12 positions matching TRBD2. Looked up from germline, CDR1 is DFQATT and CDR2 is SNEGSKA (reference sequence). The ends lost 6 bases at V and 4 bases at J; junction bases unmatched: 6. The CDR3 length is 15 residues. The CDR3 reads CSASPSGRATGELFF. CDR3 nucleotides: TGCAGTGCCAGTCCTAGCGGGAGGGCCACCGGGGAGCTGTTTTTT.

The chain is built from TRBV7-6 and TRBJ1-1, with 7 bases fitting TRBD1. This CDR3 has 14 residues. The J segment lost 5 bases and the V segment lost 4 bases, leaving 7 bases of the junction unmatched. Germline-derived CDR1 and CDR2 are SGHVS and FNYEAQ. This chain's CDR3 is CASSSTSGGTEAFF. DNA of the CDR3: TGTGCCAGCAGCTCGACGTCAGGGGGAACTGAAGCTTTCTTT.

The rearrangement uses TRBV6-1 and TRBJ2-3, with 10 bases identical to TRBD2. The CDR3 consists of 19 residues. V lost 5 bases and J lost 0; bases outside the gene matches: 14. Germline V gene data show CDR1 as MNHNS and CDR2 as SASEGT. For the CDR3, the DNA is TGTGCCAGCAGTCCGGGACTAGCGCAATACCGTTCCAGCACAGATACGCAGTATTTT. Its protein product is CASSPGLAQYRSSTDTQYF.

The V and J genes are TRBV6-2 or TRBV6-3 and TRBJ2-1, with a possible D match to TRBD2 (6 bases). The CDR3 has 15 amino acids. Trimming shortened V by 5 bases and J by 4 bases, and 15 bases separated the two germline ends. Per germline, CDR1 MNHEY and CDR2 SVGEGT. DNA of the CDR3: TGTGCCAGCAGTCGACTAGTGGGAACTTACAATGAGCAGTTCTTC. It is translated as CASSRLVGTYNEQFF.

The chain has TRBV20-1 and TRBJ2-4; 12 positions match TRBD2. Germline V gene sequence: CDR1 DFQATT, CDR2 SNEGSKA (reference sequence). With 0 bases clipped from V and 2 bases from J, the junction kept 14 bases outside the gene matches. This CDR3 contains 20 residues. The CDR3 region is CSARDRPETSGSGSKNIQYF. The CDR3 nucleotides read TGCAGTGCTAGAGATCGGCCCGAGACTAGCGGGAGTGGATCCAAAAACATTCAGTACTTC.

The J gene is TRBJ2-5, the V gene TRBV19; the match to TRBD2 covers 8 bases. Looked up from germline, CDR1 is LNHDA and CDR2 is SQIVND (reference sequence). CDR3 size: 17 residues. V was pared by 5 bases and J by 2 bases, with 13 bases of the junction left unmatched. This chain's CDR3 is CASSSPPGGGFQETQYF. Here the CDR3 DNA reads TGTGCCAGTAGTTCCCCGCCGGGCGGGGGGTTTCAAGAGACCCAGTACTTC.

The rearrangement uses TRBV15 and TRBJ2-7, with 11 bases lining up with TRBD1. V dropped 4 bases and J dropped 6; count of bases not matched to a gene: 5. This CDR3 has 14 amino acids. CDR1 is LNHNV, CDR2 YYDKDF, per germline (reference sequence). CDR3: CATSTGTGGAEQYF. CDR3 nucleotide sequence: TGTGCCACCAGCACCGGGACAGGGGGTGCCGAGCAGTACTTC.

This clonotype was counted only a few times. V is TRBV6-2 or TRBV6-3 and J is TRBJ1-6, with D unclear. The germline CDR1 and CDR2 sequences are MNHEY and SVGEGT. This CDR3 contains 15 residues. Trimming took 6 bases from V and 7 from J, leaving 16 bases between them. The CDR3 DNA reads TGTGCCAGCAGCGTCGTTGCGGGCCGAAATTCACCCCTCCACTTT. Protein product: CASSVVAGRNSPLHF.

This chain links TRBV7-2 with TRBJ2-3; D may be TRBD2 (5 bases). CDR3 length: 14 residues. Looked up from germline, CDR1 is SGHTA and CDR2 is FQGNSA. V lost 3 bases and J lost 2, with 9 bases in between. The CDR3 bases are TGTGCCAGCAGCTTCGGCGGGTCCACAGATACGCAGTATTTT. This encodes CASSFGGSTDTQYF.

This clonotype has a handful of counts. The V call is TRBV20-1, the J call TRBJ2-3; perhaps TRBD1 as D (6 bases). This CDR3 has 14 amino acids. V was clipped by 2 bases and J by 1 base, with 10 bases between them. The V gene's germline CDR1 is DFQATT and CDR2 SNEGSKA (reference sequence). CDR3 bases: TGCAGTGCTAGAAGGACAGCTGGCACAGATACGCAGTATTTT. Encoded protein: CSARRTAGTDTQYF.

The chain has TRBV18 and TRBJ1-1; possible D gene TRBD1, 5 bases. The CDR3 is made up of 15 amino acids. The germline gives CDR1 KGHSH, CDR2 LQKENI. Between the trimmed V and J ends, which lost 3 bases and 1 base, there was a span of 12 bases. Here the CDR3 reads CASSPGQGPNTEAFF. The DNA for the CDR3 is TGTGCCAGCTCACCGGGCCAGGGACCGAACACTGAAGCTTTCTTT.

In this sample, this clonotype turned up a few times. The rearrangement uses TRBV7-2 and TRBJ2-1; 9 bases are shared with TRBD2. Germline V lookup: CDR1 SGHTA, CDR2 FQGNSA. V lost 4 bases and J lost 8; bases outside the gene matches: 6. The CDR3 sequence is 14 residues long. CDR3 amino acids: CASSWGTSPDEQFF. DNA of the CDR3: TGTGCCAGCAGCTGGGGGACTAGCCCGGATGAGCAGTTCTTC.

This clonotype was seen more than once but under ten times. This rearrangement joins TRBV6-1 to TRBJ1-1; D is uncertain. This CDR3 region has 14 residues. CDR1 and CDR2 from the germline V gene are MNHNS and SASEGT. Between the trimmed V and J ends, which lost 7 bases and 10 bases, there was a span of 22 bases. CDR3 loop: CASTLSPEGSGAFF. The CDR3 nucleotides read TGTGCCAGCACTCTCAGCCCGGAGGGCTCGGGAGCTTTCTTT.

The chain has TRBV6-5 and TRBJ2-5, with 8 bases fitting TRBD2. The ends lost 0 bases at V and 8 bases at J; junction bases unmatched: 8. CDR1 MNHEY and CDR2 SVGAGI come from the germline V gene. The CDR3 contains 15 residues. This CDR3 is CASSYSTGGKRTQYF. CDR3 in DNA: TGTGCCAGCAGTTACTCTACGGGAGGGAAGAGAACCCAGTACTTC.

This chain links TRBV15 with TRBJ2-5; 7 nucleotides match TRBD1. Germline CDR1 reads LNHNV; CDR2 reads YYDKDF (reference sequence). CDR3 size: 17 residues. After removal of 3 bases from V and 5 bases from J, the junction contained 15 bases not matched to a gene. In nucleotides, the CDR3 is TGTGCCACCAGCAGCCTCAATTGGCACCCAGGGGGTGAGACCCAGTACTTC. It is translated as CATSSLNWHPGGETQYF. Drawing the rest from reference TRBV15 and TRBJ2-5, the complete variable domain is DAMVIQNPRYQVTQFGKPVTLSCSQTLNHNVMYWYQQKSSQAPKLLFHYYDKDFNNEADTPDNFQSRRPNTSFCFLDIRSPGLGDTAMYLCATSSLNWHPGGETQYFGPGTRLLVL.

The chain recombines TRBV10-3 with TRBJ2-2; D uncertain. Trimming stripped 4 bases from V and 7 bases from J, with 13 bases between. The CDR3 runs to 14 residues. Germline CDR1 reads ENHRY; CDR2 reads SYGVKD. CDR3 protein: CAISGGQEGGELFF. In DNA form, the CDR3 reads TGTGCCATCAGTGGGGGTCAGGAAGGCGGGGAGCTGTTTTTT.

V and J are TRBV28 and TRBJ2-5; 15 bases map to TRBD2. The CDR3 spans 16 residues. CDR1 MDHEN and CDR2 SYDVKM come from the germline V gene. With 9 bases clipped from V and 6 bases from J, the junction kept 11 bases outside the gene matches. In nucleotides, the CDR3 is TGTGCCAGTTCCGGGACTAGCGGGGGGAACAGGAAGACCCAGTACTTC. It is translated as CASSGTSGGNRKTQYF.

The genes are TRBV7-2 and TRBJ2-1, with a weak D call TRBD2 (6 bases). V lost 5 bases and J 6 bases, leaving 20 bases between the germline ends. Germline-derived CDR1 and CDR2 are SGHTA and FQGNSA. The CDR3 has 16 residues. CDR3 nucleotides: TGTGCCAGCAGCGCCCAGGGTTTAGGTAGCGGCAATGAGCAGTTCTTC. As protein: CASSAQGLGSGNEQFF.

This clonotype was seen only a few times. The V gene is TRBV7-6, the J gene TRBJ2-5; 8 bases match TRBD2. The length of the CDR3 is 15 residues. Germline V gene sequence: CDR1 SGHVS, CDR2 FNYEAQ. Losses at the gene ends were 5 bases for V and 4 bases for J; bases not matched to a gene: 9. The CDR3 spells CASSPGGGLRETQYF. CDR3 bases: TGTGCCAGCAGCCCTGGCGGGGGGCTGCGAGAGACCCAGTACTTC.

This clonotype turned up a few times. J is TRBJ2-2 and V is TRBV15; TRBD2 matches at 8 bases. The J segment lost 6 bases and the V segment lost 0 bases, leaving 3 bases of the junction unmatched. The germline V gene has CDR1 LNHNV and CDR2 YYDKDF (reference sequence). CDR3 length: 15 amino acids. The CDR3 sequence: CATSRDGLAPGELFF. For the CDR3, the DNA is TGTGCCACCAGCAGAGATGGACTAGCTCCCGGGGAGCTGTTTTTT.